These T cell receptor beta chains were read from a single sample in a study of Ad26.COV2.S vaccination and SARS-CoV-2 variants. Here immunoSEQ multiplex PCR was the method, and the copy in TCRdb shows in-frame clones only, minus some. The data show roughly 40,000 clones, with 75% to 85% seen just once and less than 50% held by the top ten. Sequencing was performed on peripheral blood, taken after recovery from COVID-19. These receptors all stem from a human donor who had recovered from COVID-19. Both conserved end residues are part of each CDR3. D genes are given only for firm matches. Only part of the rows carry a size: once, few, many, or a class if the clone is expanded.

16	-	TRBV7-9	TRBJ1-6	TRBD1	CASSRTRDRGNSPLHF	TGTGCCAGCAGCCGAACCAGGGACAGGGGAAATTCACCCCTCCACTTT
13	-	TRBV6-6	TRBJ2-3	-	CASSNPPTDTQYF	TGTGCCAGCAGTAACCCGCCCACAGATACGCAGTATTTT
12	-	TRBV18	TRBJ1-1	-	CASSPEQLEAFF	TGTGCCAGCTCACCAGAACAGCTTGAAGCTTTCTTT
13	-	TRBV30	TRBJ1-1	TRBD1	CAWRDREDTEAFF	TGTGCCTGGAGGGACAGGGAGGACACTGAAGCTTTCTTT
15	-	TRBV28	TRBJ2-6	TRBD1	CASSRQGSGANVLTF	TGTGCCAGCAGCAGACAGGGCTCTGGGGCCAACGTCCTGACTTTC
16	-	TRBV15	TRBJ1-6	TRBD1	CATSRDPNRGGSPLHF	TGTGCCACCAGCAGAGATCCGAACAGGGGTGGTTCACCCCTCCACTTT
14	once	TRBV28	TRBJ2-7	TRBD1	CASRGTGASLEQYF	TGTGCCAGCAGAGGGACAGGGGCCTCCCTCGAGCAGTACTTC
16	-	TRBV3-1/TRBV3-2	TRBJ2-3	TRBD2	CASSQDLSGGTDTQYF	TGTGCCAGCAGCCAAGATCTTAGCGGGGGGACAGATACGCAGTATTTT
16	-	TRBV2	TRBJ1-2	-	CASRPASGVANYGYTF	TGTGCCAGCAGGCCGGCGTCAGGGGTAGCTAACTATGGCTACACCTTC
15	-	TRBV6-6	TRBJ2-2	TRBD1	CASSLQGGNTGELFF	TGTGCCAGCAGTCTACAGGGGGGTAACACCGGGGAGCTGTTTTTT
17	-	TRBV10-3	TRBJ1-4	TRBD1	CASGMTGGQEGNEKLFF	TGTGCCTCTGGTATGACAGGGGGCCAGGAGGGTAATGAAAAACTGTTTTTT
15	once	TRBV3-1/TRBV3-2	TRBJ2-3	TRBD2	CASRSGGARADTQYF	TGTGCCAGCAGGAGCGGGGGGGCTAGGGCAGATACGCAGTATTTT
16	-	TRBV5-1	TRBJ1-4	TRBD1	CASSLAQTGTNEKLFF	TGCGCCAGCAGCTTGGCCCAGACAGGGACAAATGAAAAACTGTTTTTT
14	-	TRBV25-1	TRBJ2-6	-	CASTGTPGANVLTF	TGTGCCAGCACTGGGACACCTGGGGCCAACGTCCTGACTTTC
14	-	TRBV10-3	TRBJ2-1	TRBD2	CAISESGAYNEQFF	TGTGCCATCAGTGAAAGCGGGGCTTACAATGAGCAGTTCTTC
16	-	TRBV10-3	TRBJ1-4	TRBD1	CAISESIGTGGEKLFF	TGTGCCATCAGTGAGTCGATTGGGACAGGGGGTGAAAAACTGTTTTTT
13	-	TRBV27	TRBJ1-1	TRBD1	CASSLRGQGKTFF	TGTGCCAGCAGTTTAAGGGGACAGGGGAAAACTTTCTTT
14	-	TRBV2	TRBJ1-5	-	CASRGGTINQPQHF	TGTGCCAGCAGAGGGGGGACAATTAATCAGCCCCAGCATTTT
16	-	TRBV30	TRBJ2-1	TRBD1	CAWASTGTGRFNEQFF	TGTGCCTGGGCTTCAACCGGGACAGGTCGTTTCAATGAGCAGTTCTTC
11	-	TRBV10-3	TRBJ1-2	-	CATGGPYGYTF	TGTGCCACCGGAGGTCCTTATGGCTACACCTTC
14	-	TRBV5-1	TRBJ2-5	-	CASSPRTVQETQYF	TGCGCCAGCAGCCCGAGGACAGTACAAGAGACCCAGTACTTC
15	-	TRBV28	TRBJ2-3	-	CASSGSSLSTDTQYF	TGTGCCAGCAGTGGAAGTTCGCTTTCCACAGATACGCAGTATTTT
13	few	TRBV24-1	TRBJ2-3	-	CATGGPGTDTQYF	TGTGCCACAGGGGGGCCTGGCACAGATACGCAGTATTTT